This TCR beta chain was captured in a study of blood T cell repertoires in COVID-19. Study in general: Spain, Italy and the United States supplied samples that represented acute and convalescent COVID-19. From T cells, B-cell-depleted T cells, or PBMCs came the material, which was cDNA or gDNA.

Produced via immunoSEQ multiplex PCR; TCRdb's table is partial and in-frame only. The profile shows more than 25,000 clones, 75% to 90% of them singletons. Germline CDR1 SEHNR, CDR2 FQNEAQ (reference sequence). The CDR3 runs to 14 residues. V lost 1 base, J lost 5 bases, and 11 bases lay in between. The sample taken for sequencing was peripheral blood. V and J are TRBV7-9 and TRBJ1-1; D is perhaps TRBD1 (5 bases). This sequence originates from a man aged 55 to 69 with acute or convalescent COVID-19. The CDR3 spells CASSLVNGGTEAFF. CDR3 in DNA: TGTGCCAGCAGCTTAGTAAACGGGGGGACTGAAGCTTTCTTT.